Following are 30 T cell receptor beta chains from one sample sequenced in a study of post-analysis software for immune sequencing data (dated by TCRdb to 2014 to 2015). General conclusions and limits of the study: Roughly 5 TRBV segments, including TRBV5-6, TRBV5-1 and TRBV20-1, were significantly more frequent in patients than controls.

These TCRs are of unknown antigen specificity. Library preparation employed PCR. TCRdb lists the instrument as Illumina HiSeq 2500. To reduce PCR and sequencing biases, unique molecular identifiers were built into the TCR beta cDNA libraries. TCRdb trimmed public reads at Q25 via fastp, called clones via MiXCR and kept in-frame beta chains. Rows merge per CDR3 protein into single entries with the most common DNA and genes. The table for this sample lists about 400,000 distinct CDR3 sequences; approximately 33% of them were counted only once. Clones ranked in the top ten supply roughly 12% of the sample. Sample: blood. The source of these receptors is a girl aged 5 to 17 with multiple sclerosis.

This clonotype has a handful of counts. The V gene is TRBV6-1, the J gene TRBJ1-4; TRBD1 is a possible D gene (5 bases). There are 20 residues in the CDR3. Germline CDR1 MNHNS, CDR2 SASEGT. V was cut by 4 bases and J by 0 bases, with 24 bases left in between. The CDR3 loop is CASSGYQNVILTATNEKLFF. DNA of the CDR3: TGTGCCAGCAGTGGCTACCAGAACGTGATACTGACAGCAACTAATGAAAAACTGTTTTTT.

This chain connects TRBV15 to TRBJ2-1; 9 bases are shared with TRBD1. The V segment lost 0 bases and the J segment 6 bases; nucleotides outside the gene matches: 3. This CDR3 has 15 amino acids. The germline V gene encodes CDR1 LNHNV and CDR2 YYDKDF (reference sequence). CDR3 in amino acids: CATSREVTGGNEQFF. The CDR3 DNA reads TGTGCCACCAGCAGAGAAGTGACAGGGGGCAATGAGCAGTTCTTC. The full variable domain, in which reference TRBV15 and TRBJ2-1 provide the parts outside the CDR3, is DAMVIQNPRYQVTQFGKPVTLSCSQTLNHNVMYWYQQKSSQAPKLLFHYYDKDFNNEADTPDNFQSRRPNTSFCFLDIRSPGLGDTAMYLCATSREVTGGNEQFFGPGTRLTVL.

This sequence joins TRBV5-1 and TRBJ1-1; D might be TRBD1 (5 bases). The V and J ends lost 3 bases and 7 bases respectively, with 10 bases between them. CDR1 and CDR2 from the germline V gene are SGHRS and YFSETQ. The CDR3 consists of 12 residues. CDR3 residues: CASSWDDSEAFF. The DNA of the CDR3 is TGCGCCAGCAGCTGGGACGACAGTGAAGCTTTCTTT.

This chain links TRBV7-9 with TRBJ2-7; possible D gene TRBD2, 7 bases. With 5 bases removed from V and 4 bases from J, the gap between germline ends came to 21 bases. The germline V gene encodes CDR1 SEHNR and CDR2 FQNEAQ (reference sequence). The CDR3 extends over 16 amino acids. CDR3: CASSVGGQGLMYEQYF. In DNA, the CDR3 is TGTGCCAGCAGCGTCGGGGGGCAGGGGCTCATGTACGAGCAGTACTTC.

The rearrangement uses TRBV6-2 or TRBV6-3 and TRBJ1-1, with D perhaps TRBD1 (5 bases). This CDR3 has 13 amino acids. CDR1 is MNHEY and CDR2 is SVGEGT in the germline V gene. Trimming took 5 bases from V and 5 from J, leaving 12 bases between them. The CDR3 sequence is CASSQQERTEAFF. CDR3 coding DNA: TGTGCCAGCAGTCAACAGGAGAGGACTGAAGCTTTCTTT.

Turning to this clonotype: Being one base from a much bigger clone, this may be a read error. A read error is likely, as this CDR3 ends without the conserved phenylalanine or tryptophan. As DNA, the CDR3 is TGCGCCAGCAGCTTGACAGGGGAGACCCAGTACTTA. Encoded protein: CASSLTGETQYL. V usage is TRBV5-1 and J usage is TRBJ2-5; perhaps TRBD1 as D (6 bases). V gave up 1 base and J gave up 5 bases, with 6 bases separating them. The CDR3 spans 12 residues. Per the germline V gene, CDR1 is SGHRS and CDR2 is YFSETQ.

The chain employs TRBV7-8 and TRBJ2-4; perhaps TRBD1 as D (6 bases). Gene TRBJ2-7 matches the end of the DNA better, so the J call may be wrong. The CDR3 spans 11 residues. Per the germline V gene, CDR1 is SGHVS and CDR2 is FQNEAQ. CDR3: CASGGPGEQYF. For the CDR3, the DNA is TGTGCCAGCGGGGGCCCAGGCGAGCAGTACTTC.

The chain links TRBV29-1 to TRBJ2-1; no clear D. This CDR3 is 14 amino acids long. Germline CDR1 SQVTM, CDR2 ANQGSEA. V lost 3 bases to trimming and J lost 0 bases, with 9 bases between them. This CDR3 reads CSVEDGASYNEQFF. The DNA for the CDR3 is TGCAGCGTTGAGGACGGAGCCTCCTACAATGAGCAGTTCTTC.

This clonotype was found a few times. The rearrangement links TRBV5-1 to TRBJ2-1, with D unresolved. Germline V gives CDR1 SGHRS, CDR2 YFSETQ. V was clipped by 3 bases and J by 0 bases, with 7 bases between them. This CDR3 region has 14 residues. CDR3 sequence: CASSSSGSYNEQFF. The CDR3 DNA follows: TGCGCCAGCAGCTCTTCGGGCTCCTACAATGAGCAGTTCTTC.

This clonotype was detected only a few times. This rearrangement joins TRBV24-1 to TRBJ2-1; 12 nucleotides line up with TRBD2. Losses at the gene ends were 1 base for V and 7 bases for J; bases not matched to a gene: 7. Germline V gene sequence: CDR1 KGHDR, CDR2 SFDVKD. The CDR3 covers 17 residues. CDR3 in amino acids: CATSDLTSGGPGNEQFF. The CDR3 nucleotides are TGTGCCACCAGTGATTTAACTAGCGGGGGGCCTGGGAATGAGCAGTTCTTC.

This clonotype appeared a few times. The rearrangement joins TRBV28 to TRBJ2-5, with 10 nucleotides matching TRBD2. This CDR3 spans 14 amino acids. Trimming removed 8 bases from V and 5 bases from J; junction bases left unmatched: 8. Germline lookup yields CDR1 MDHEN and CDR2 SYDVKM. The CDR3 region is CASLQRGGWETQYF. Written as DNA, the CDR3 is TGTGCCAGCCTCCAGCGGGGGGGCTGGGAGACCCAGTACTTC.

The V and J genes are TRBV7-9 and TRBJ1-6; D uncertain. V lost 5 bases to trimming and J lost 8 bases, with 10 bases between them. Germline CDR1 SEHNR, CDR2 FQNEAQ (reference sequence). This CDR3 has 13 amino acids. CDR3 bases: TGTGCCAGCAGCCCAAATCCGGATTCACCCCTCCACTTT. It codes for CASSPNPDSPLHF.

This rearrangement joins TRBV5-1 to TRBJ1-2, with D perhaps matching TRBD1 (5 bases). This CDR3 spans 15 amino acids. Germline V lookup: CDR1 SGHRS, CDR2 YFSETQ. Trimming stripped 0 bases from V and 8 bases from J, with 17 bases between. This CDR3 is CASSLVGEVTGGYTF. CDR3 sequence (DNA): TGCGCCAGCAGCTTGGTAGGGGAGGTCACGGGAGGCTACACCTTC.

This chain uses TRBV14 with TRBJ1-1; D not resolved. There are 15 residues in the CDR3. V was shortened by 1 base and J by 0 bases, with 9 bases between the two germline ends. Germline V gene sequence: CDR1 SGHDN, CDR2 FVKESK. This CDR3 reads CASSQVLSLNTEAFF. The CDR3, as DNA: TGTGCCAGCAGCCAAGTTCTGTCTCTGAACACTGAAGCTTTCTTT.

This clonotype has only a few counts. The chain couples TRBV20-1 to TRBJ1-5; maybe TRBD1 (6 bases). This CDR3 is built from 15 residues. V lost 6 bases and J 7 bases, leaving 22 bases between the germline ends. CDR1 is DFQATT, CDR2 SNEGSKA, per germline (reference sequence). CDR3 region: CSALLSGGGWQPQHF. The CDR3 DNA sequence: TGCAGTGCGCTACTATCCGGGGGCGGCTGGCAGCCCCAGCATTTT.

This clonotype was seen only a few times. J is TRBJ2-5 and V is TRBV4-3; TRBD2 agrees at 11 bases. After removal of 4 bases from V and 2 bases from J, the junction contained 6 bases not matched to a gene. CDR3 size: 16 residues. Germline CDR1 is LGHNA and CDR2 is YSLEER. The chain's CDR3 is CASSRGLADGQETQYF. CDR3 DNA: TGCGCCAGCAGCCGGGGACTAGCGGACGGTCAAGAGACCCAGTACTTC.

The V gene is TRBV20-1, the J gene TRBJ1-6; 10 nucleotides align to TRBD1. The CDR3 runs to 15 residues. Germline lookup yields CDR1 DFQATT and CDR2 SNEGSKA (reference sequence). J lost 9 bases, V lost 5 bases, and 10 bases had no gene match. In nucleotides, the CDR3 is TGCAGTGCTTGGAAGGGGGACAGGGGTGGTTCACCCCTCCACTTT. It codes for CSAWKGDRGGSPLHF.

The chain joins TRBV7-2 to TRBJ1-1, with unresolved D. The CDR3 sequence is 15 residues long. In germline, CDR1 is SGHTA, CDR2 FQGNSA. V was shortened by 3 bases and J by 1 base, with 12 bases between the two germline ends. The CDR3 reads CASSFSGYGNTEAFF. The CDR3 DNA sequence: TGTGCCAGCAGCTTTTCGGGGTATGGGAACACTGAAGCTTTCTTT.

The rearrangement links TRBV10-1 to TRBJ2-1; 9 bases are a match to TRBD2. The CDR3 runs 14 residues. With 0 bases clipped from V and 8 bases from J, the junction kept 2 bases outside the gene matches. CDR1 is WNHNN and CDR2 is SYGVQD in the germline V gene (reference sequence). CDR3 in DNA: TGCGCCAGCAGTGAGTCTGGCGGGGGGGATGAGCAGTTCTTC. Protein product: CASSESGGGDEQFF.

The chain uses TRBV27 and TRBJ1-2, with D maybe TRBD1 (5 bases). Trimming cost V 0 bases and J 0 bases, with 11 bases left between them. The CDR3 length is 16 residues. Germline CDR1 and CDR2: MNHEY and SMNVEV (reference sequence). The CDR3 DNA sequence: TGTGCCAGCAGTTTATCGGCGGGGCCTACTAACTATGGCTACACCTTC. Its protein is CASSLSAGPTNYGYTF.

The V gene is TRBV29-1, the J gene TRBJ2-2; D is perhaps TRBD1 (6 bases). Germline lookup yields CDR1 SQVTM and CDR2 ANQGSEA. The CDR3 consists of 15 residues. With 4 bases removed from V and 0 bases from J, the gap between germline ends came to 12 bases. The CDR3 region has the DNA TGCAGCGTTGTCTTAGGGACAACGAACACCGGGGAGCTGTTTTTT. As protein: CSVVLGTTNTGELFF.

This clonotype was seen only once. V is TRBV7-9 and J is TRBJ2-3, with D hard to call. This CDR3 comprises 11 residues. V lost 5 bases to trimming and J lost 6 bases, with 6 bases between them. The germline V gene has CDR1 SEHNR and CDR2 FQNEAQ (reference sequence). DNA of the CDR3: TGTGCCAGCAGCGCGAAGGATACGCAGTATTTT. Its protein product is CASSAKDTQYF.

This clonotype was found a few times. The V call is TRBV5-1, the J call TRBJ2-2; D is unclear. Between the trimmed V and J ends, which lost 1 base and 6 bases, there was a span of 13 bases. Germline CDR1 is SGHRS and CDR2 is YFSETQ. There are 15 residues in the CDR3. The CDR3 DNA reads as TGCGCCAGCAGCTTGCAAGACCCCTGGGCCGGGGAGCTGTTTTTT. Encoded protein: CASSLQDPWAGELFF.

This chain uses TRBV6-6 with TRBJ1-6, with a weak D call TRBD1 (6 bases). Germline assignment: CDR1 MNHNY and CDR2 SVGAGI (reference sequence). Trimming shortened V by 1 base and J by 9 bases, and 10 bases separated the two germline ends. The CDR3 contains 14 residues. Here the CDR3 DNA reads TGTGCCAGCAGTTACTTACAGGGCGGTTCACCCCTCCACTTT. This translates into CASSYLQGGSPLHF.

The rearrangement links TRBV7-2 to TRBJ1-2; no clear D. Germline CDR1 reads SGHTA; CDR2 reads FQGNSA. The V gene lost 5 bases and the J gene lost 2 bases, with 18 bases spanning the gap. The length of the CDR3 is 16 residues. CDR3: CASSRRQGGQNYGYTF. The CDR3 nucleotides are TGTGCCAGCAGCCGCCGACAAGGAGGGCAAAACTATGGCTACACCTTC.

The J gene is TRBJ2-1, the V gene TRBV20-1; possibly TRBD2 for D (6 bases). This CDR3 spans 12 amino acids. Germline lookup yields CDR1 DFQATT and CDR2 SNEGSKA (reference sequence). Between the trimmed V and J ends, which lost 3 bases and 5 bases, there was a span of 8 bases. CDR3 in amino acids: CSARTSHNEQFF. In nucleotides, the CDR3 is TGCAGTGCTAGGACTAGTCACAATGAGCAGTTCTTC.

The chain recombines TRBV7-8 with TRBJ2-1, with 8 positions matching TRBD2. This CDR3 region has 18 residues. Germline V gene lookup returns CDR1 SGHVS and CDR2 FQNEAQ. After removal of 5 bases from V and 4 bases from J, the junction contained 16 bases not matched to a gene. CDR3: CASSRARGGRAIYNEQFF. In nucleotides, the CDR3 is TGTGCCAGCAGCCGTGCCCGGGGGGGCCGAGCGATTTACAATGAGCAGTTCTTC.

The rearrangement links TRBV6-5 to TRBJ2-7, with 9 bases aligning to TRBD1. Germline trimming cut 7 bases from V and 1 base from J; bases unmatched to any gene: 11. The CDR3 extends over 16 amino acids. Germline V CDR1 and CDR2: MNHEY, SVGAGI. CDR3 region: CASTYAAGQGSYEQYF. The CDR3 DNA sequence: TGTGCCAGCACCTACGCGGCGGGACAGGGATCCTACGAGCAGTACTTC.

The chain links TRBV28 to TRBJ2-5; TRBD2 aligns across 10 bases. The ends lost 6 bases at V and 5 bases at J; junction bases unmatched: 12. CDR1 MDHEN and CDR2 SYDVKM come from the germline V gene. CDR3 length: 16 residues. The CDR3 reads CASSKSTAGGRETQYF. The CDR3 nucleotides are TGTGCCAGCAGCAAATCCACAGCGGGGGGGCGGGAGACCCAGTACTTC.

The V and J genes are TRBV20-1 and TRBJ2-1; 9 nucleotides line up with TRBD2. Germline V gives CDR1 DFQATT, CDR2 SNEGSKA (reference sequence). The CDR3 has 17 residues. The V gene end was trimmed by 7 bases and the J gene end by 0 bases; junction bases not matched to a gene: 13. The CDR3 sequence is CSVSSGAYTISYNEQFF. In nucleotides, the CDR3 is TGCAGTGTTTCTAGCGGGGCTTATACGATCTCCTACAATGAGCAGTTCTTC.